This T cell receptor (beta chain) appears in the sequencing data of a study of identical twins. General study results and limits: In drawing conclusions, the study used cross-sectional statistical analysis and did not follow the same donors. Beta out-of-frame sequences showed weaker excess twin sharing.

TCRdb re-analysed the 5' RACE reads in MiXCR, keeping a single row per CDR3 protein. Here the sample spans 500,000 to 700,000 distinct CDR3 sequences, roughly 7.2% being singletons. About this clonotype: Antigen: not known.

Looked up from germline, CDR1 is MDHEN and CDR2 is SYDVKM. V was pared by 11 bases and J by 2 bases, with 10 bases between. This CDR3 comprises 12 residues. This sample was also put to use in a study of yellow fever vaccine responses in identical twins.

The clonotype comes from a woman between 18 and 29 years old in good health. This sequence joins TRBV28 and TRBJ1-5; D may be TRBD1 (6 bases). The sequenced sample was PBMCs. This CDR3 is CAAGEGNQPQHF. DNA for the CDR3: TGTGCCGCAGGGGAAGGCAATCAGCCCCAGCATTTT.